This T cell receptor (beta chain) derives from a study of shared clonotypes between healthy human individuals. About the study: A donor's plate count was three for CD4 naive and three for CD4 memory; CD8 naive had two and CD8 memory one. The study's findings and limits: Naive CD4 clonotypes overlapped across a few donors at approximately 4.5%. It was anticipated that sequencing depth would influence how many clonotypes donors shared. Clonotypes shared by all four donors outscored non-shared clonotypes in generation probability.

Comment on this clone: Its antigen remains unknown. Within the sample, other DNA sequences also encode this same CDR3.

TCRdb keeps only in-frame clones here, not all; method: immunoSEQ multiplex PCR. The sample shows more than 2,000,000 clones, 93% of them seen only once. With 2 bases removed from V and 4 bases from J, the gap between germline ends came to 11 bases. The CDR3 loop spans 13 amino acids. Germline-derived CDR1 and CDR2 are GTSNPN and SVGIG (reference sequence). The sequencing input was naive CD4+ T cells from PBMCs. Specified subset: CD45RA+ positively selected. This clonotype was sampled from a young man in good health. Some clones in this sample may be carry-over from other donors' samples. V and J are TRBV30 and TRBJ1-2, with D tentatively TRBD1 (6 bases). The CDR3 reads CAWSLDRSYGYTF. The CDR3 nucleotides are TGTGCCTGGAGTCTGGACAGAAGCTATGGCTACACCTTC.